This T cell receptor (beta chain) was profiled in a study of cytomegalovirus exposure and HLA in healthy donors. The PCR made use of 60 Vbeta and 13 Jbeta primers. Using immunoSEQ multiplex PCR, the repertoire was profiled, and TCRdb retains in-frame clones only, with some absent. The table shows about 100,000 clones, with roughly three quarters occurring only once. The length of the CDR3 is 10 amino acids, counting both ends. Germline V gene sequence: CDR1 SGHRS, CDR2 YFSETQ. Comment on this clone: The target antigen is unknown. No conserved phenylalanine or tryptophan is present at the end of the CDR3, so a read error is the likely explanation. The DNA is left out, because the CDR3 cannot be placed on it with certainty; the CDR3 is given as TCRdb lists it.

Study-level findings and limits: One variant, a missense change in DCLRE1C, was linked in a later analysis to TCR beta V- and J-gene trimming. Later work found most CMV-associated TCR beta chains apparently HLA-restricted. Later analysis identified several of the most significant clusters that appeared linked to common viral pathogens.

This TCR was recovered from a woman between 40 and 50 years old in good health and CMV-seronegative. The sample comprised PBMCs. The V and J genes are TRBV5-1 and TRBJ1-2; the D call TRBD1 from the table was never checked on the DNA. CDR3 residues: CASSFNGAEA.